One and the same sample provided the 23 T cell receptor beta chains below, sequenced in a study of cytomegalovirus exposure and HLA in healthy donors. PCR was performed using 60 Vbeta and 13 Jbeta primers. Some clones are missing from TCRdb's copy, which holds only in-frame ones; the method was immunoSEQ multiplex PCR. The data contain over 100,000 clones, approximately 74% of them singletons. Sequencing was performed on PBMCs. The receptors were gathered from a male donor in good health and CMV-seronegative.

This chain connects TRBV29-1 to TRBJ1-2; no clear D gene. Germline CDR1 SQVTM, CDR2 ANQGSEA. V lost 6 bases, J lost 1 base, and 9 bases lay in between. The CDR3 has 12 amino acids. Here the CDR3 DNA reads TGCAGCGTCTTAACAGATAACTATGGCTACACCTTC. Its protein is CSVLTDNYGYTF.

The count of this clone is one. The chain has TRBV2 and TRBJ1-4; TRBD1 might be the D (5 bases). The CDR3 length is 13 residues. V was shortened by 7 bases and J by 4 bases, with 10 bases between the two germline ends. From germline, CDR1 is SNHLY and CDR2 FYNNEI. The CDR3 region is CASNQGNNEKLFF. The CDR3 DNA sequence: TGTGCCAGCAACCAGGGTAATAATGAAAAACTGTTTTTT.

The rearrangement uses TRBV7-2 and TRBJ1-2; maybe TRBD1 (5 bases). V dropped 2 bases and J dropped 1 base, with 11 bases sitting between them. CDR1 and CDR2 from the germline V gene are SGHTA and FQGNSA. This CDR3 region has 15 residues. CDR3 amino acids: CASSLTTALNYGYTF. As DNA, the CDR3 is TGTGCCAGCAGCTTAACGACAGCTCTTAACTATGGCTACACCTTC.

This rearrangement joins TRBV9 to TRBJ1-2, with 7 positions matching TRBD1. With V trimmed by 3 bases and J by 2 bases, 1 base remained unmatched. This CDR3 contains 13 residues. The germline V gene has CDR1 SGDLS and CDR2 YYNGEE. The CDR3 sequence: CASSGGQNYGYTF. The CDR3 nucleotides are TGTGCCAGCAGCGGGGGACAGAACTATGGCTACACCTTC. The full variable domain, in which reference TRBV9 and TRBJ1-2 provide the parts outside the CDR3, is DSGVTQTPKHLITATGQRVTLRCSPRSGDLSVYWYQQSLDQGLQFLIQYYNGEERAKGNILERFSAQQFPDLHSELNLSSLELGDSALYFCASSGGQNYGYTFGSGTRLTVV.

In its sample, this clone was seen once. V and J are TRBV27 and TRBJ2-3; D is undetermined. CDR1 and CDR2 (germline): MNHEY, SMNVEV (reference sequence). The CDR3 spans 13 residues. Deletions cut 3 bases from V and 1 base from J, with 5 bases between. Written as DNA, the CDR3 is TGTGCCAGCAGTTTTCGGGGCACAGATACGCAGTATTTT. It codes for CASSFRGTDTQYF.

V and J are TRBV5-1 and TRBJ2-1; D might be TRBD2 (6 bases). Trimming pared 5 bases from V and 9 bases from J, leaving 21 bases between. This CDR3 is 15 amino acids long. Germline V gene data show CDR1 as SGHRS and CDR2 as YFSETQ. The CDR3 bases are TGCGCCAGCAGTCGCGAAACTAGCCTTGGTATTGAGCAGTTCTTC. Residues: CASSRETSLGIEQFF.

V gene TRBV6-5 combines with J gene TRBJ1-4; 7 nucleotides align to TRBD1. V trimming: 11 bases; J trimming: 8 bases; junction bases outside the gene matches: 17. The germline CDR1 and CDR2 sequences are MNHEY and SVGAGI. The CDR3 has 15 amino acids. CDR3 sequence: CADRDSRQGAEKLFF. As DNA, the CDR3 is TGTGCCGACCGGGACAGTCGGCAGGGTGCAGAAAAACTGTTTTTT.

This clone appeared a few times. The junction and the germline gene differ at one end; a read error may be behind it. This chain links TRBV7-2 with TRBJ2-7, with 7 bases aligning to TRBD1. The V gene's germline CDR1 is SGHTA and CDR2 FQGNSA. The CDR3 has 13 residues. CDR3 DNA: TGTGCCAGCAGCTTAACCCAAGCGACAGGGTCGTCCTTC. Its protein is CASSLTQATGSSF.

The chain links TRBV7-8 to TRBJ2-2, with 7 bases that match TRBD1. This CDR3 is built from 15 residues. Germline V gives CDR1 SGHVS, CDR2 FQNEAQ. V shed 5 bases and J 6 bases; nucleotides not matched to a gene: 9. CDR3 coding DNA: TGTGCCAGCAGCCCCGGACAGGCACGCGCCGGGGAGCTGTTTTTT. It yields the protein CASSPGQARAGELFF. The variable domain in full, with the rest retrieved from reference TRBV7-8 and TRBJ2-2, is GAGVSQSPRYKVAKRGQDVALRCDPISGHVSLFWYQQALGQGPEFLTYFQNEAQLDKSGLPSDRFFAERPEGSVSTLKIQRTQQEDSAVYLCASSPGQARAGELFFGEGSRLTVL.

This clone was seen a single time. This chain connects TRBV5-8 to TRBJ1-5; 10 bases map to TRBD1. The CDR3 loop spans 15 amino acids. Trimming at V came to 0 bases and at J to 6 bases, leaving 3 bases not matched to a gene. CDR1 is SGHTS, CDR2 YDEGEE, per germline. CDR3 sequence (DNA): TGTGCCAGCAGCTTGGGACAGGGGGCGCGTCAGCCCCAGCATTTT. It encodes CASSLGQGARQPQHF.

This chain joins TRBV19 and TRBJ2-2; TRBD2 aligns across 12 bases. Germline V gene sequence: CDR1 LNHDA, CDR2 SQIVND (reference sequence). J was trimmed by 5 bases and V by 8 bases; bases with no gene match: 9. The CDR3 totals 16 residues. The CDR3 sequence: CASPYRLAGETGELFF. As DNA, the CDR3 is TGTGCCAGTCCTTACAGACTAGCGGGAGAAACCGGGGAGCTGTTTTTT. Filled out from reference TRBV19 and TRBJ2-2, the complete variable domain reads DGGITQSPKYLFRKEGQNVTLSCEQNLNHDAMYWYRQDPGQGLRLIYYSQIVNDFQKGDIAEGYSVSREKKESFPLTVTSAQKNPTAFYLCASPYRLAGETGELFFGEGSRLTVL.

The V gene is TRBV19, the J gene TRBJ2-7; 11 bases fit TRBD2. Looked up from germline, CDR1 is LNHDA and CDR2 is SQIVND (reference sequence). Trimming took 5 bases from V and 5 from J; bases not matched to a gene: 5. The CDR3 has 14 amino acids. The CDR3 nucleotides read TGTGCCAGTAGTCTAGCGGGGGGCCTTGACGAGCAGTACTTC. It codes for CASSLAGGLDEQYF.

This clone came up a few times. This chain uses TRBV7-8 with TRBJ2-1, with 11 bases lining up with TRBD2. Trimming removed 5 bases from V and 5 bases from J; junction bases left unmatched: 17. Germline loops: CDR1 SGHVS, CDR2 FQNEAQ. The CDR3 is 19 amino acids. The CDR3 sequence: CASSQVMSGLAAIDNEQFF. The CDR3 region has the DNA TGTGCCAGCAGCCAAGTGATGTCGGGACTAGCGGCTATTGACAATGAGCAGTTCTTC.

V usage is TRBV18 and J usage is TRBJ1-5; D gene uncertain. Germline V lookup: CDR1 KGHSH, CDR2 LQKENI. V was cut by 0 bases and J by 0 bases, with 3 bases left in between. CDR3 size: 14 residues. The CDR3 nucleotides are TGTGCCAGCTCACCACCCAGTAGCAATCAGCCCCAGCATTTT. Its protein product is CASSPPSSNQPQHF. Full variable domain (outside the CDR3, taken from reference TRBV18 and TRBJ1-5): NAGVMQNPRHLVRRRGQEARLRCSPMKGHSHVYWYRQLPEEGLKFMVYLQKENIIDESGMPKERFSAEFPKEGPSILRIQQVVRGDSAAYFCASSPPSSNQPQHFGDGTRLSIL.

On this clone: Other nucleotide sequences in the sample specify the same CDR3. The gene calls are TRBV2 and TRBJ2-7; D is perhaps TRBD2 (6 bases). Germline V gene lookup returns CDR1 SNHLY and CDR2 FYNNEI. Trimming pared 4 bases from V and 5 bases from J, leaving 9 bases between. CDR3 length: 12 residues. The CDR3 nucleotides read TGTGCCAGCAGTGGGGGGGTCCACGAGCAGTACTTC. Translated, it gives CASSGGVHEQYF.

This clone was seen a handful of times. The chain uses TRBV2 and TRBJ1-4; D is ambiguous. CDR3 length: 16 residues. The V end was cut by 3 bases, the J end by 1 base, with 12 bases between. Germline loops: CDR1 SNHLY, CDR2 FYNNEI. The CDR3 DNA sequence: TGTGCCAGCAGTGACTTGGACTTGCTAACTAATGAAAAACTGTTTTTT. This sequence encodes CASSDLDLLTNEKLFF.

The rearrangement uses TRBV6-1 and TRBJ2-7; 8 bases map to TRBD1. CDR3 length: 14 amino acids. The ends lost 4 bases at V and 3 bases at J; junction bases unmatched: 5. Per germline, CDR1 MNHNS and CDR2 SASEGT. In DNA, the CDR3 is TGTGCCAGCAGTGCCGGGACAGGAAGCTACGAGCAGTACTTC. Amino acids: CASSAGTGSYEQYF.

The gene calls are TRBV6-5 and TRBJ2-3, with TRBD1 matching 7 bases. J was trimmed by 3 bases and V by 4 bases; bases with no gene match: 4. The CDR3 has 14 amino acids. Germline-derived CDR1 and CDR2 are MNHEY and SVGAGI. CDR3 coding DNA: TGTGCCAGCAGTTGGACAGGAGCGACAGATACGCAGTATTTT. It encodes CASSWTGATDTQYF.

This clone came up once. The chain recombines TRBV30 with TRBJ2-3, with D possibly TRBD1 on 6 matching bases. The ends were cut back, 3 bases at V and 3 bases at J, with 7 bases in the middle. This CDR3 has 12 amino acids. Germline V lookup: CDR1 GTSNPN, CDR2 SVGIG (reference sequence). CDR3 amino acids: CAWRQGTDTQYF. In DNA form, the CDR3 reads TGTGCCTGGAGGCAGGGGACAGATACGCAGTATTTT.

J is TRBJ2-2 and V is TRBV28, with TRBD2 matching 9 bases. Germline V CDR1 and CDR2: MDHEN, SYDVKM. This CDR3 spans 17 amino acids. The junction had 9 bases not matched to a gene; V was cut back by 1 base and J by 6 bases. CDR3 nucleotide sequence: TGTGCCAGCAGTTTATTTCTGGGTAGCGGGAGCTCCGGGGAGCTGTTTTTT. This codes for CASSLFLGSGSSGELFF.

This sequence joins TRBV28 and TRBJ1-2; D not resolved. The CDR3 runs 12 residues. Trimming removed 9 bases from V and 4 bases from J, with 12 bases in between. CDR1 and CDR2 from the germline V gene are MDHEN and SYDVKM. Here the CDR3 reads CASSGILYGYTF. Here the CDR3 DNA reads TGTGCCAGTTCCGGGATCCTCTATGGCTACACCTTC.

This chain joins TRBV15 and TRBJ2-1, with 11 bases matching TRBD2. Germline V gives CDR1 LNHNV, CDR2 YYDKDF (reference sequence). After removal of 2 bases from V and 9 bases from J, the junction contained 12 bases not matched to a gene. The CDR3 sequence is 17 residues long. CDR3 loop: CATSRTKLAGAGREQFF. As DNA, the CDR3 is TGTGCCACCAGCAGAACCAAACTAGCGGGAGCCGGTCGTGAGCAGTTCTTC.

The rearrangement joins TRBV7-9 to TRBJ2-5, with 10 bases matching TRBD1. The last part of the DNA fits TRBJ2-7 better; the J call may be wrong. The germline gives CDR1 SEHNR, CDR2 FQNEAQ (reference sequence). This CDR3 region has 14 residues. The CDR3 loop reads CASRDGTGEIEQYF. The CDR3 coding sequence is TGTGCCAGCAGGGACGGGACAGGGGAAATCGAGCAGTACTTC.